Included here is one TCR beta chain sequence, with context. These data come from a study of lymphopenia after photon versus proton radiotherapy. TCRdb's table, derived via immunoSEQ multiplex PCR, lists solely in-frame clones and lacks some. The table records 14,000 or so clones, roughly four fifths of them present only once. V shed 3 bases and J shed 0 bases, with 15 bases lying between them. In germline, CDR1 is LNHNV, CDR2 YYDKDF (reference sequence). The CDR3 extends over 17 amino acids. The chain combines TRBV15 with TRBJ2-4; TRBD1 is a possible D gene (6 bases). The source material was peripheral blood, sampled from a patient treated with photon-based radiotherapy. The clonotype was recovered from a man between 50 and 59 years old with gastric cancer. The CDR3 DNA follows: TGTGCCACCAGCAGTCACAGGGACAATCTAGCCAAAAACATTCAGTACTTC. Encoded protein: CATSSHRDNLAKNIQYF.